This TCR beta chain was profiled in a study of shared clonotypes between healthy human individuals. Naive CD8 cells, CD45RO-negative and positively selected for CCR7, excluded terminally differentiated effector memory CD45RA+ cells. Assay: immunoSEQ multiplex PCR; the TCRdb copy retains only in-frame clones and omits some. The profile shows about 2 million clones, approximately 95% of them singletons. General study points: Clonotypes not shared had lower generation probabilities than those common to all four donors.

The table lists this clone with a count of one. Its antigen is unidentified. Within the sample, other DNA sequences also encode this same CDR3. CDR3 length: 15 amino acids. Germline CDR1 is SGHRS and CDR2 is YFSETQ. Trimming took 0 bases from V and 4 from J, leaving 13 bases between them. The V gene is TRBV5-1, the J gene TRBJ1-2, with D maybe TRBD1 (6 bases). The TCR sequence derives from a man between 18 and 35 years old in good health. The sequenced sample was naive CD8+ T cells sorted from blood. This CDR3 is CASSLDGGLGYGYTF. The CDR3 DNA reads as TGCGCCAGCAGCTTGGACGGGGGCCTTGGCTATGGCTACACCTTC.